This T cell receptor beta chain was sequenced during a study of blood T cell repertoires in COVID-19 (dated by TCRdb to 2018 to 2021). Background on the whole study: Collaborator samples came from the United States, Italy and Spain and covered acute and convalescent phases of COVID-19. The samples were drawn from the first 160 participants of the ongoing ImmuneRACE study and from roughly 1,300 subjects provided by 6 global collaborators. The prospective study material was composed of cDNA or gDNA derived from T cells, B-cell-depleted T cells, or PBMCs. The repertoires were made available in a free public database intended to serve as a resource for research on the immune response to SARS-CoV-2. The dataset comprised deeply sampled blood TCRbeta repertoires from subjects exposed to, actively infected with, or recovered from COVID-19. Where available, HLA class I and class II types were taken from metadata supplied by the sample provider and were not determined by assay-based typing. Nearly every sample came with metadata listing a de-identified subject ID, COVID-19 status, age in years and sex. On the study overall, not on this receptor specifically: The quantity of clinical and demographic metadata differed by source and by participant and was supplied without curation.

From the germline V gene (reference sequence), CDR1 is GTSNPN and CDR2 is SVGIG. The CDR3 runs 13 amino acids, cysteine and phenylalanine included. The only DNA kept is the CDR3, 39 bases in frame from the first base. For this chain, trimming is 4 bases at the V end and 3 bases at the J end, and the number of junction bases without a gene match is 5. Whole blood was collected in K2EDTA tubes by collaborating institutions according to the institutions' own protocols. Collaborator samples were shipped for TCRbeta analysis as frozen whole blood, isolated PBMCs, or DNA extracted from either sample type. TCRbeta CDR3 regions were amplified from genomic DNA by means of the immunoSEQ Assay, a bias-controlled multiplex PCR. The paper's data handling went like this. Nucleated cell counts per sample were estimated from amplification of reference gene primers within the assay. To quantify the absolute abundance of each unique TCRbeta CDR3 rearrangement, sequence reads were collapsed and filtered. For each sample, productive Simpson clonality was calculated by taking the square root of Simpson's diversity index across productive rearrangements. TCRdb obtained this table from immuneACCESS and retained in-frame rearrangements with V and J assigned. These tables miss some clones; where compared with another copy, unresolved V genes account for less than half of the shortfall, and the remainder is unexplained. V and J calls and clone size are given by that table; D and trimming were obtained from the DNA. Counted in this sample were about 150,000 clones; approximately 87% of them appeared once. The top ten constitute roughly 4% of the sample.

Details on this clone: The antigen it recognizes is unknown. No base quality information exists; no much larger clone differs at one position.

The chain couples TRBV30 to TRBJ1-1; 7 bases in the junction line up with TRBD1. Specimen: peripheral blood. The TCR sequence derives from a woman in her 70s with acute or convalescent COVID-19. The CDR3 sequence is CAWTGTVDTEAFF. The nucleotide sequence is TGTGCCTGGACCGGGACAGTCGACACTGAAGCTTTCTTT.